This is a list of T cell receptor beta chains from one sample in a study of regulatory T cells in long-lasting Graves disease. TCRdb itself ran the multiplex PCR reads through MiXCR, one entry per CDR3 protein. The data show about 540,000 distinct CDR3 sequences, roughly 12% seen once. These same records also appear under a second study, on T cells in Graves' hyperthyroidism and ophthalmopathy.

The sample in question was peripheral blood mononuclear cells (PBMCs), obtained at new diagnosis, from a patient treated with antithyroid drugs. All receptors come from a man younger than 40 with Graves disease. CDR3s include the opening cysteine and the closing phenylalanine or tryptophan. A D gene is named only where the DNA matches it firmly. Clone size is shown for a subset of rows, as once, few, many or a class of expanded clone.

TRBJ2-1 14 TRBV6-2/TRBV6-3 . TRBD1 CASSFQGAHNEQFF TGTGCCAGCAGTTTCCAGGGGGCGCACAATGAGCAGTTCTTC
TRBJ2-2 15 TRBV12-3/TRBV12-4 many . CASSLSDPGSGELFF TGTGCCAGCAGTTTATCTGACCCGGGGTCCGGGGAGCTGTTTTTT
TRBJ1-6 14 TRBV2 many . CASILHGDNSLLHF TGTGCCAGCATACTCCACGGGGATAATTCACTCCTCCACTTT
TRBJ2-5 13 TRBV5-6 . TRBD1 CASRGTGSETQYF TGTGCCAGCAGGGGGACAGGGTCAGAGACCCAGTACTTC
TRBJ2-1 13 TRBV20-1 many TRBD1 CSAYRDSHNEQFF TGCAGTGCCTACCGGGACAGTCACAATGAGCAGTTCTTC
TRBJ2-5 14 TRBV2 . TRBD2 CASTSGGSYETQYF TGTGCCAGCACCTCGGGGGGGAGTTACGAGACCCAGTACTTC
TRBJ2-7 15 TRBV24-1 many TRBD1 CATSDPGQGAYEQYF TGTGCCACCAGTGACCCGGGACAGGGAGCCTACGAGCAGTACTTC
TRBJ2-3 15 TRBV7-9 few TRBD2 CAGSLAGGGPDTQYF TGTGCCGGCAGTCTAGCGGGAGGGGGTCCGGATACGCAGTATTTT
TRBJ2-7 14 TRBV6-5 many . CASSSGVGSYEQYF TGTGCCAGCAGTTCTGGGGTGGGGTCCTACGAGCAGTACTTC
TRBJ1-4 11 TRBV20-1 few . CSAIFDEKLFF TGCAGTGCTATCTTTGATGAAAAACTGTTTTTT
TRBJ1-1 15 TRBV19 . . CASTSGGRENTEAFF TGTGCCAGTACTAGTGGGGGGCGGGAGAACACTGAAGCTTTCTTT
TRBJ2-1 14 TRBV29-1 . TRBD2 CSVETSGRWNKQFF TGCAGCGTAGAGACTAGCGGGAGATGGAATAAGCAGTTCTTC
TRBJ2-1 14 TRBV25-1 . . CASSPGGPTNEQFF TGTGCCAGCTCCCCCGGGGGACCAACCAATGAGCAGTTCTTC
TRBJ2-5 14 TRBV20-1 many . CSARGGWNQETQYF TGCAGTGCTAGGGGTGGGTGGAACCAAGAGACCCAGTACTTC
TRBJ2-2 16 TRBV7-3 many . CASSLRGATTVGELFF TGTGCCAGCAGCTTAAGAGGGGCGACCACCGTGGGGGAGCTGTTTTTT
TRBJ2-3 14 TRBV19 . . CASSIGGGTDTQYF TGTGCCAGTAGTATCGGTGGGGGCACAGATACGCAGTATTTT
TRBJ2-3 15 TRBV3-1 . . CASSQVFAGSDTQYF TGTGCCAGCAGCCAAGTATTCGCAGGTTCAGATACGCAGTATTTT
TRBJ1-2 13 TRBV5-1 many . CASSSQGEDGYTF TGCGCCAGCAGCTCACAGGGTGAGGATGGCTACACCTTC
TRBJ2-2 14 TRBV27 many . CASSWAESTGELFF TGTGCCAGCAGTTGGGCGGAGAGCACCGGGGAGCTGTTTTTT
TRBJ2-3 15 TRBV30 many . CAWTWGRHYTDTQYF TGTGCCTGGACCTGGGGGCGGCACTACACAGATACGCAGTATTTT
TRBJ1-2 13 TRBV10-1 many . CASSGGQDHGYTF TGCGCCAGCAGTGGAGGACAAGACCATGGCTACACCTTC
TRBJ1-2 15 TRBV29-1 . . CSSVRGKNSFYGYTF TGCAGCTCAGTTAGGGGTAAGAATAGCTTCTATGGCTACACCTTC
TRBJ1-2 15 TRBV6-1 few TRBD1 CASSESIRQGPGYTF TGTGCCAGCAGTGAATCAATACGACAGGGGCCTGGCTACACCTTC
TRBJ2-7 14 TRBV5-1 . . CASSLDRSRNEQYF TGCGCCAGCAGCTTGGACAGGAGTCGGAACGAGCAGTACTTC
TRBJ2-1 13 TRBV7-3 . . CASSLTINNEQFF TGTGCCAGCAGCTTAACTATAAACAATGAGCAGTTCTTC
TRBJ1-2 19 TRBV20-1 . TRBD1 CSARAGLRDRGPSGYGYTF TGCAGTGCTAGAGCGGGGCTAAGGGACAGGGGGCCTTCAGGCTATGGCTACACCTTC
TRBJ1-5 12 TRBV30 few TRBD1 CAWGDRNQPQHF TGTGCCTGGGGGGACAGGAATCAGCCCCAGCATTTT
TRBJ2-2 15 TRBV18 . . CASPGMGLNTGELFF TGTGCCAGCCCAGGGATGGGGTTAAACACCGGGGAGCTGTTTTTT
TRBJ2-6 18 TRBV7-3 . TRBD2 CASSPWTSGPSGANVLTF TGTGCCAGCAGTCCTTGGACTAGCGGCCCCTCTGGGGCCAACGTCCTGACTTTC
TRBJ1-6 17 TRBV27 . . CASSFLRDPGGNSPLHF TGTGCCAGCAGTTTCCTTAGGGACCCGGGGGGTAATTCACCCCTCCACTTT
TRBJ2-5 14 TRBV7-9 many . CASSLGTEKETQYF TGTGCCAGCAGCTTAGGGACAGAAAAAGAGACCCAGTACTTC
TRBJ1-1 14 TRBV7-9 few . CASSFKGPGTEAFF TGTGCCAGCAGCTTCAAGGGTCCGGGCACTGAAGCTTTCTTT
TRBJ2-3 15 TRBV2 . TRBD2 CASSLGSGVADTQYF TGCGCCAGCAGCCTTGGGAGCGGGGTGGCAGATACGCAGTATTTT
TRBJ2-7 14 TRBV7-6 many . CASSLARGVGEQYF TGTGCCAGCAGCTTAGCTAGGGGGGTCGGCGAGCAGTACTTC
TRBJ2-7 14 TRBV28 many TRBD2 CSLGASGSSHEQYF TGCTCTCTTGGGGCTAGCGGGAGTTCCCACGAGCAGTACTTC
TRBJ1-2 15 TRBV5-1 few TRBD1 CASSWTGGSNYGYTF TGCGCCAGCAGTTGGACAGGGGGATCCAACTATGGCTACACCTTC
TRBJ1-1 14 TRBV28 many . CASSSRQSYTEAFF TGTGCCAGCAGTTCCCGACAAAGTTACACTGAAGCTTTCTTT
TRBJ2-1 14 TRBV24-1 many . CATSGRSSYNEQFF TGTGCCACCAGTGGCAGGAGCTCCTACAATGAGCAGTTCTTC
TRBJ2-7 12 TRBV27 many TRBD2 CASSAAGDEQYF TGTGCCAGCAGCGCCGCGGGGGACGAGCAGTACTTC
TRBJ2-1 17 TRBV2 many TRBD2 CASRGGEGTSSYNEQFF TGTGCCAGCAGGGGGGGGGAAGGGACTAGCAGTTACAATGAGCAGTTCTTC
TRBJ1-2 16 TRBV24-1 many . CATSGLPGTSNYGYTF TGTGCCACCAGTGGGTTGCCGGGCACTTCTAACTATGGCTACACCTTC
TRBJ1-5 15 TRBV27 few . CASSLSRGTVKPQHF TGTGCCAGCAGTTTAAGTCGGGGCACCGTAAAGCCCCAGCATTTT
TRBJ2-5 14 TRBV28 many TRBD2 CASSSQTGRETQYF TGTGCCAGCAGTTCCCAGACCGGGAGGGAGACCCAGTACTTC
TRBJ2-4 14 TRBV29-1 . . CSVGDWTSKNIQYF TGCAGCGTAGGGGACTGGACGTCGAAAAACATTCAGTACTTC
TRBJ1-2 13 TRBV7-9 few TRBD1 CASSLQGASGYTF TGTGCCAGCAGCCTACAGGGGGCTAGTGGCTACACCTTC
TRBJ2-7 15 TRBV27 few TRBD2 CAWGLAGAPPYEQYF TGTGCCTGGGGACTAGCGGGAGCCCCTCCCTACGAGCAGTACTTC
TRBJ2-7 15 TRBV20-1 many TRBD2 CSARKASGSSYEQYF TGCAGTGCTAGAAAGGCTAGCGGGAGCTCCTACGAGCAGTACTTC
TRBJ1-5 16 TRBV27 . . CASSSYWVDSNQPQHF TGTGCCAGCAGTTCATACTGGGTCGATAGCAATCAGCCCCAGCATTTT
TRBJ2-1 15 TRBV20-1 many TRBD2 CSARDYAGVYNEQFF TGCAGTGCTAGAGATTACGCGGGAGTCTACAATGAGCAGTTCTTC
TRBJ2-7 16 TRBV10-3 . . CAIMDVSPTWGYEQYF TGTGCCATCATGGATGTCTCCCCAACGTGGGGGTACGAGCAGTACTTC
TRBJ2-5 16 TRBV11-2 many . CASSFQRASVGETQYF TGTGCCAGCAGCTTTCAGCGAGCGTCTGTGGGGGAGACCCAGTACTTC
TRBJ2-3 16 TRBV12-3/TRBV12-4 many . CASSTGLGVSTDTQYF TGTGCCAGCAGTACTGGACTGGGGGTTAGCACAGATACGCAGTATTTT
TRBJ1-1 16 TRBV19 few TRBD1 CASRPDRAVLDTEAFF TGTGCCAGTAGGCCAGACAGGGCGGTGTTGGACACTGAAGCTTTCTTT
TRBJ1-1 13 TRBV20-1 few . CSARGLGGAEAFF TGCAGTGCTAGAGGTTTGGGGGGCGCTGAAGCTTTCTTT
TRBJ2-5 17 TRBV27 many . CASSLVGGLTDGETQYF TGTGCCAGCAGTTTAGTGGGGGGCCTCACGGATGGGGAGACCCAGTACTTC